The rows below give T cell receptor beta chains drawn from one sample of a study of CD8 T cells in Susac syndrome. MiXCR, run by TCRdb on the immunoSEQ multiplex PCR reads, gives a single entry per CDR3 protein. The sample lists around 81,000 distinct CDR3 sequences, around 94% seen once, with approximately 0.9% in the top ten. The specimen sequenced was CD8+ T cells from PBMCs. These receptor sequences come from a human donor with Susac syndrome. Each CDR3 is given with its conserved first and last residue. A D gene is named only where the DNA matches it firmly. For some rows the clone size is stated as once, few or many, or as a class when expanded; others skip it.

length,D,J,size,V,CDR3,DNA
18,-,TRBJ2-7,-,TRBV11-1,CASSLELRSPGEGYEQYF,TGTGCCAGCAGCTTAGAATTGCGCAGCCCCGGGGAAGGCTACGAGCAGTACTTC
14,-,TRBJ1-5,-,TRBV7-9,CASSLGSDNQPQHF,TGTGCCAGCAGCTTAGGGTCAGATAATCAGCCCCAGCATTTT
15,TRBD2,TRBJ2-1,-,TRBV7-9,CASSPPRTSATEQFF,TGTGCCAGCAGCCCCCCCCGGACTAGTGCCACTGAGCAGTTCTTC
15,-,TRBJ2-5,-,TRBV12-3/TRBV12-4,CASSQLGPNQETQYF,TGTGCCAGCAGCCAGTTAGGGCCCAACCAAGAGACCCAGTACTTC
17,-,TRBJ2-1,-,TRBV6-1,CASSPSVGAPRNNEQFF,TGTGCCAGCAGTCCCTCCGTGGGAGCGCCCCGAAACAATGAGCAGTTCTTC
15,-,TRBJ2-7,once,TRBV21-1,CASSKVGQHSYEQYF,TGTGCCAGCAGCAAAGTAGGACAGCACTCCTACGAGCAGTACTTC
14,TRBD2,TRBJ2-5,-,TRBV25-1,CASSGLSGEETQYF,TGTGCCAGCAGTGGACTTAGCGGGGAAGAGACCCAGTACTTC
13,TRBD2,TRBJ2-7,-,TRBV28,CASGLAAPYEQYF,TGTGCCAGTGGACTAGCGGCTCCCTACGAGCAGTACTTC
14,TRBD2,TRBJ2-5,-,TRBV3-1,CASTLSGDQETQYF,TGTGCCAGCACACTCAGCGGGGACCAAGAGACCCAGTACTTC
14,-,TRBJ1-2,-,TRBV9,CASSVDSRFYGYTF,TGTGCCAGCAGCGTAGATTCAAGATTCTATGGCTACACCTTC
11,-,TRBJ2-5,-,TRBV6-2/TRBV6-3,CASSYGETQYF,TGTGCCAGCAGTTACGGGGAGACCCAGTACTTC
15,-,TRBJ2-7,once,TRBV27,CASSSWGDLPYEQYF,TGTGCCAGCAGTTCCTGGGGGGACCTCCCCTACGAGCAGTACTTC
15,-,TRBJ2-1,-,TRBV3-1,CASSQGRGRNNEQFF,TGTGCCAGCAGCCAAGGGAGGGGGCGCAACAATGAGCAGTTCTTC
17,TRBD2,TRBJ2-5,-,TRBV7-9,CASSPGLAGDNQETQYF,TGTGCCAGCAGCCCCGGACTAGCGGGGGATAACCAAGAGACCCAGTACTTC
17,-,TRBJ2-1,once,TRBV18,CASSNLAPRRLDNEQFF,TGTGCCAGCTCCAACCTAGCGCCTCGCCGTCTCGACAATGAGCAGTTCTTC
15,TRBD2,TRBJ2-3,few,TRBV30,CAWSVGRGRADTQYF,TGTGCCTGGAGTGTAGGTCGCGGGAGAGCAGATACGCAGTATTTT
14,-,TRBJ2-5,-,TRBV7-9,CASSFRDPSETQYF,TGTGCCAGCAGCTTCCGGGATCCCTCGGAGACCCAGTACTTC
15,-,TRBJ2-2,-,TRBV5-6,CASTLDKSNTGELFF,TGTGCCAGCACCCTGGACAAATCGAACACCGGGGAGCTGTTTTTT
14,-,TRBJ2-1,-,TRBV13,CASSLVGSYNEQFF,TGTGCCAGCAGCTTAGTTGGCAGTTACAATGAGCAGTTCTTC
14,TRBD2,TRBJ2-5,-,TRBV2,CASSLTGLGETQYF,TGTGCCAGCAGTCTTACTGGACTAGGAGAGACCCAGTACTTC
17,-,TRBJ1-5,-,TRBV2,CASLQGGPLYSNQPQHF,TGTGCCAGCTTACAAGGCGGGCCGCTTTATAGCAATCAGCCCCAGCATTTT
15,TRBD2,TRBJ2-3,-,TRBV9,CASSATSGGTDTQYF,TGTGCCAGCAGCGCGACTAGCGGGGGCACAGATACGCAGTATTTT
13,TRBD1,TRBJ2-3,-,TRBV19,CASWDRPTDTQYF,TGTGCCAGTTGGGACAGGCCAACAGATACGCAGTATTTT
15,-,TRBJ2-2,-,TRBV24-1,CATSDFGPNTGELFF,TGTGCCACCAGTGATTTTGGGCCGAACACCGGGGAGCTGTTTTTT
13,-,TRBJ2-5,-,TRBV7-2,CASSLVDEETQYF,TGTGCCAGCAGCCTGGTAGATGAAGAGACCCAGTACTTC
16,TRBD1,TRBJ1-5,-,TRBV7-8,CASSVTGQTYNQPQHF,TGTGCCAGCAGCGTTACGGGACAGACTTACAATCAGCCCCAGCATTTT
13,-,TRBJ1-2,-,TRBV30,CAWSDGGNYGYTF,TGTGCCTGGAGTGATGGGGGTAACTATGGCTACACCTTC
15,TRBD1,TRBJ1-4,-,TRBV9,CASSVTGGDREKLFF,TGTGCCAGCAGCGTAACAGGGGGCGACAGGGAAAAACTGTTTTTT
17,-,TRBJ1-5,-,TRBV2,CASSEGETEIYNQPQHF,TGTGCCAGCAGTGAGGGGGAGACAGAGATTTACAATCAGCCCCAGCATTTT
13,-,TRBJ2-7,-,TRBV10-3,CAISDQVTYEQYF,TGTGCCATCAGTGACCAGGTTACCTACGAGCAGTACTTC
13,-,TRBJ2-7,-,TRBV24-1,CATSEGSGEEQYF,TGTGCCACCAGTGAGGGATCCGGTGAAGAGCAGTACTTC
17,-,TRBJ2-5,-,TRBV2,CASSELAFTIASETQYF,TGTGCCAGCAGTGAACTAGCGTTTACGATCGCGTCAGAGACCCAGTACTTC
12,-,TRBJ2-1,-,TRBV30,CAGEAIPNEQFF,TGTGCCGGGGAGGCTATCCCTAATGAGCAGTTCTTC
15,TRBD1,TRBJ2-7,-,TRBV19,CASSLGTGASYEQYF,TGTGCCAGTAGTCTTGGGACAGGCGCCTCTTACGAGCAGTACTTC
13,-,TRBJ1-5,-,TRBV2,CASREDSNQPQHF,TGTGCCAGCAGGGAGGATAGCAATCAGCCCCAGCATTTT
12,-,TRBJ2-7,-,TRBV7-9,CASSGTNYEQYF,TGTGCCAGCAGCGGAACAAACTACGAGCAGTACTTC
16,TRBD2,TRBJ2-1,-,TRBV7-3,CASSPTGGSSYNEQFF,TGTGCCAGCAGCCCGACGGGCGGGAGCTCCTACAATGAGCAGTTCTTC
15,TRBD2,TRBJ2-5,-,TRBV13,CASSLDVAGLETQYF,TGTGCCAGCAGCTTAGATGTAGCGGGTCTGGAGACCCAGTACTTC
16,TRBD1,TRBJ2-5,-,TRBV24-1,CATSGPGQGGGETQYF,TGTGCCACCAGTGGTCCGGGACAGGGAGGAGGAGAGACCCAGTACTTC
15,-,TRBJ2-5,-,TRBV4-3,CASSQGFAILETQYF,TGCGCCAGCAGCCAAGGTTTTGCGATCCTTGAGACCCAGTACTTC
15,-,TRBJ2-5,-,TRBV12-3/TRBV12-4,CASSLEEGAEETQYF,TGTGCCAGCAGCTTGGAGGAGGGGGCAGAAGAGACCCAGTACTTC